Each of the 6 T cell receptor beta chains below was sequenced from the same sample in a study of human T cells and chemical hapten exposure. Regarding time point: pre-sensitization, week 0. Treatment of the sample: therapeutic diphenylcyclopropenone sensitization with weekly scalp DPC. TCRdb itself ran the RACE reads through MiXCR, one entry per CDR3 protein. In the table there are about 290,000 distinct CDR3 sequences, just under 8% of which are singletons. Sequencing used whole blood, obtained in connection with sensitization to the hapten diphenylcyclopropenone (DPC). The receptors were gathered from a man aged 18 to 35 with alopecia areata. Some clones in this sample may be carry-over from other donors' samples.

The J gene is TRBJ2-7, the V gene TRBV10-3; TRBD2 aligns across 7 bases. V shed 10 bases, J shed 6 bases, and the junction held 6 bases outside the gene matches. Germline CDR1 ENHRY, CDR2 SYGVKD. The CDR3 consists of 11 residues. CDR3 loop: CATGLVSEQYF. CDR3 nucleotide sequence: TGTGCCACCGGACTAGTGAGCGAGCAGTACTTC.

In its sample, this clonotype was seen a few times. The chain links TRBV6-4 to TRBJ2-2, with D perhaps matching TRBD1 (5 bases). Germline V CDR1 and CDR2: MRHNA, SNTAGT. This CDR3 has 14 amino acids. Trimming left V 4 bases short and J 7 bases short, with 13 bases between. CDR3 protein: CASSVTPDSGELFF. DNA of the CDR3: TGTGCCAGCAGTGTAACACCCGACAGCGGGGAGCTGTTTTTT.

This clonotype turned up a few times. This sequence joins TRBV7-2 and TRBJ1-4; the D gene is possibly TRBD1 (5 bases). The ends were cut back, 8 bases at V and 4 bases at J, with 11 bases in the middle. Germline values: CDR1 SGHTA, CDR2 FQGNSA. The CDR3 extends over 13 amino acids. CDR3 amino acids: CASARGLNEKLFF. As DNA, the CDR3 is TGTGCCAGCGCAAGGGGTCTTAATGAAAAACTGTTTTTT.

This clonotype has a handful of counts. This chain connects TRBV6-6 to TRBJ2-2; D might be TRBD1 or TRBD2, each matching 5 bases. The CDR3 is made up of 15 amino acids. Trimming removed 6 bases from V and 7 bases from J, with 18 bases in between. Germline CDR1 is MNHNY and CDR2 is SVGAGI (reference sequence). DNA for the CDR3: TGTGCCAGCAGGTCCGGGACCCTCAGAGGCGGGGAGCTGTTTTTT. This codes for CASRSGTLRGGELFF.

V is TRBV7-2 and J is TRBJ1-1; TRBD1 might be the D (5 bases). V dropped 5 bases and J dropped 5 bases, with 18 bases sitting between them. Germline CDR1 is SGHTA and CDR2 is FQGNSA. The CDR3 spans 15 residues. The CDR3 bases are TGTGCCAGCAGCACCGATTACAGGAGGAATACTGAAGCTTTCTTT. Translation gives CASSTDYRRNTEAFF.

In this sample, this clonotype turned up a few times. CDR3 bases: TGTGCCACCAGTGCAACGCGGGACCACAATGAGCAGTTCTTC. Translation: CATSATRDHNEQFF. The chain combines TRBV24-1 with TRBJ2-1, with D possibly being TRBD2 (6 bases). V was pared by 5 bases and J by 5 bases, with 12 bases between. Germline values: CDR1 KGHDR, CDR2 SFDVKD. The CDR3 consists of 14 residues.